Presented here are 20 T cell receptor beta chains from one specimen sequenced in a study of breast tumors, draining lymph nodes, adjacent tissues. TCRdb fed the multiplex PCR reads into MiXCR, producing one record per CDR3 protein. Of about 15,000 distinct CDR3 sequences in the sample, around half are singletons; the top ten hold 16%. Material: tumor-adjacent breast tissue. Receptors were obtained from a female donor with breast cancer. Some clones in this sample may be carry-over from other donors' samples.

The V call is TRBV2, the J call TRBJ2-7, with D possibly being TRBD2 (5 bases). The length of the CDR3 is 14 residues. Trimming shortened V by 4 bases and J by 1 base, and 11 bases separated the two germline ends. The germline V gene has CDR1 SNHLY and CDR2 FYNNEI. The CDR3 region has the DNA TGTGCCAGCAGTGGTGTGCGGGTATCCTACGAGCAGTACTTC. Translating gives CASSGVRVSYEQYF.

CDR3 sequence: CSVEGETEQYF. The CDR3 DNA reads as TGCAGCGTTGAAGGGGAAACCGAGCAGTACTTC. The rearrangement links TRBV29-1 to TRBJ2-7, with D uncertain. This CDR3 is built from 11 residues. In germline, CDR1 is SQVTM, CDR2 ANQGSEA. With 1 base removed from V and 6 bases from J, the gap between germline ends came to 7 bases.

V usage is TRBV5-5 and J usage is TRBJ2-7; unclear D gene. Germline V CDR1 and CDR2: SGHKS, YYEKEE (reference sequence). Trimming left V 2 bases short and J 4 bases short, with 16 bases between. The CDR3 is 15 amino acids. In nucleotides, the CDR3 is TGTGCCAGCAGCTTAGCTACAGCGTACGGGTACGAGCAGTACTTC. It translates to CASSLATAYGYEQYF.

This clonotype was recorded many times. J is TRBJ2-5 and V is TRBV6-1; D is perhaps TRBD1 or TRBD2 (6 bases each). CDR1 is MNHNS and CDR2 is SASEGT in the germline V gene. V was shortened by 8 bases and J by 0 bases, with 19 bases between the two germline ends. CDR3 length equals 16 residues. This CDR3 is CASRSNRAGNQETQYF. The CDR3 DNA reads TGTGCCAGCCGATCCAACAGGGCGGGAAACCAAGAGACCCAGTACTTC.

This clonotype showed up just a few times. The V gene is TRBV10-3, the J gene TRBJ1-1; D unclear. Germline V CDR1 and CDR2: ENHRY, SYGVKD. CDR3 size: 13 residues. V gave up 11 bases and J gave up 1 base, with 14 bases separating them. CDR3 sequence: CAVKGDPNTEAFF. The DNA of the CDR3 is TGTGCCGTGAAAGGAGACCCGAACACTGAAGCTTTCTTT.

Worth noting for this clonotype: The CDR3 ends on some other residue instead of the conserved phenylalanine or tryptophan, so this is likely a read error. Because the CDR3's place on the DNA is in doubt, the DNA is left out and the CDR3 is given as listed by TCRdb. The V and J genes are TRBV9 and TRBJ1-2; TRBD1 is the table's D call, not checked against the DNA. The length of the CDR3 is 13 amino acids, counting both ends. Germline CDR1 and CDR2: SGDLS and YYNGEE. CDR3 sequence reads: CASGTGTAYGYIS.

This clonotype was observed at least ten times. V gene TRBV9 combines with J gene TRBJ2-3; tentative D call: TRBD2 (6 bases). The CDR3 has 14 residues. V was pared by 4 bases and J by 6 bases, with 15 bases between. Germline CDR1 reads SGDLS; CDR2 reads YYNGEE. Written as DNA, the CDR3 is TGTGCCAGCAGCCTCGGGGGTTTCGGGGATACGCAGTATTTT. Protein: CASSLGGFGDTQYF.

The chain combines TRBV13 with TRBJ2-7, with TRBD1 matching 11 bases. The length of the CDR3 is 15 residues. In germline, CDR1 is PRHDT, CDR2 FYEKMQ (reference sequence). V lost 5 bases to trimming and J lost 3 bases; unmatched junction nucleotides: 6. For the CDR3, the DNA is TGTGCCAGCAGCCCTGGGACAGGGGGGAGCTACGAGCAGTACTTC. Protein: CASSPGTGGSYEQYF.

The V gene is TRBV5-1, the J gene TRBJ2-2; 10 nucleotides agree with TRBD2. Trimming removed 6 bases from V and 7 bases from J; junction bases left unmatched: 12. Germline-derived CDR1 and CDR2 are SGHRS and YFSETQ. The CDR3 covers 16 residues. CDR3 nucleotide sequence: TGCGCCAGCACCGGTGGGACTAGCGCCAGGGGCGGGGAGCTGTTTTTT. It specifies CASTGGTSARGGELFF.

The chain carries TRBV29-1 and TRBJ2-1, with D possibly TRBD1 on 7 matching bases. The CDR3 runs 13 residues. Trimming cost V 7 bases and J 0 bases, with 10 bases left between them. Germline V gives CDR1 SQVTM, CDR2 ANQGSEA. DNA of the CDR3: TGCAGCGGGAGGGGGCTCTCCTACAATGAGCAGTTCTTC. It encodes CSGRGLSYNEQFF.

The chain uses TRBV6-1 and TRBJ2-5; 9 bases agree with TRBD2. Losses at the gene ends were 2 bases for V and 5 bases for J; bases not matched to a gene: 12. CDR1 and CDR2 (germline): MNHNS, SASEGT. The CDR3 has 17 residues. CDR3: CASSEQGAGSGRETQYF. The CDR3 coding sequence is TGTGCCAGCAGTGAACAGGGTGCGGGAAGCGGGAGGGAGACCCAGTACTTC.

This clonotype showed up many times. This may be a read error, as it is one base from a much larger clone. The chain employs TRBV13 and TRBJ2-7; TRBD1 might be the D (6 bases). The CDR3 has 15 residues. In germline, CDR1 is PRHDT, CDR2 FYEKMQ (reference sequence). V lost 4 bases to trimming and J lost 3 bases, with 16 bases between them. In nucleotides, the CDR3 is TGTGCCAGCAGCTCCCACAGGGAATTAATCTACGAGCAGTACTTC. Translation: CASSSHRELIYEQYF. Variable domain in full (rest from reference TRBV13 and TRBJ2-7): AAGVIQSPRHLIKEKRETATLKCYPIPRHDTVYWYQQGPGQDPQFLISFYEKMQSDKGSIPDRFSAQQFSDYHSELNMSSLELGDSALYFCASSSHRELIYEQYFGPGTRLTVT.

This chain connects TRBV5-4 to TRBJ2-5, with D perhaps matching TRBD2 (7 bases). Germline CDR1 SGHNT, CDR2 YYREEE (reference sequence). The CDR3 consists of 15 residues. Trimming took off 4 bases at V and 5 bases at J, with 18 bases between the two ends. CDR3 in amino acids: CASSQGGAAGETQYF. The CDR3 coding sequence is TGTGCCAGCAGCCAAGGGGGGGCGGCCGGGGAGACCCAGTACTTC.

The V call is TRBV15, the J call TRBJ1-2; D is uncertain. Germline CDR1 is LNHNV and CDR2 is YYDKDF (reference sequence). The CDR3 contains 14 residues. V was shortened by 0 bases and J by 5 bases, with 10 bases between the two germline ends. CDR3 bases: TGTGCCACCAGCAGAGATAAGGGCGAGTATGGCTACACCTTC. It encodes CATSRDKGEYGYTF.

This clonotype is labeled as large. The chain employs TRBV4-2 and TRBJ2-5; TRBD2 matches 8 bases. V lost 3 bases to trimming and J lost 5 bases; unmatched junction nucleotides: 8. The CDR3 is 15 residues long. Germline V CDR1 and CDR2: LGHNA, YNFKEQ. CDR3 loop: CASSQGTRQGETQYF. CDR3 sequence (DNA): TGTGCCAGCAGCCAGGGGACTAGGCAGGGGGAGACCCAGTACTTC.

This chain links TRBV7-2 with TRBJ1-1; TRBD1 matches 8 bases. The CDR3 is made up of 16 amino acids. CDR1 is SGHTA and CDR2 is FQGNSA in the germline V gene. Trimming cost V 0 bases and J 0 bases; bases outside gene matches: 3. In DNA form, the CDR3 reads TGTGCCAGCAGCTTAGCGTCGACAGGGGTGAACACTGAAGCTTTCTTT. It yields the protein CASSLASTGVNTEAFF.

Within the sample, this clonotype is medium-sized. The chain combines TRBV2 with TRBJ2-5; the D gene is possibly TRBD2 (5 bases). From germline, CDR1 is SNHLY and CDR2 FYNNEI. Trimming removed 7 bases from V and 5 bases from J, with 14 bases in between. The CDR3 covers 13 residues. CDR3 coding DNA: TGTGCCAGCATAGGAGGAACTAGGGAGACCCAGTACTTC. This sequence encodes CASIGGTRETQYF. Looking up the rest from reference TRBV2 and TRBJ2-5 gives the full variable domain: EPEVTQTPSHQVTQMGQEVILRCVPISNHLYFYWYRQILGQKVEFLVSFYNNEISEKSEIFDDQFSVERPDGSNFTLKIRSTKLEDSAMYFCASIGGTRETQYFGPGTRLLVL.

This clonotype was found once. The chain links TRBV7-2 to TRBJ1-2; TRBD1 agrees at 10 bases. CDR1 and CDR2 from the germline V gene are SGHTA and FQGNSA. The CDR3 is 16 residues long. Losses at the gene ends were 0 bases for V and 4 bases for J; bases not matched to a gene: 5. DNA of the CDR3: TGTGCCAGCAGCTTAGCTCCGGGACAGGGGACCTATGGCTACACCTTC. This sequence encodes CASSLAPGQGTYGYTF.

The chain combines TRBV11-2 with TRBJ1-6; D might be TRBD1 (5 bases). Germline CDR1 is SGHAT and CDR2 is FQNNGV. This CDR3 is 14 amino acids long. Trimming took 5 bases from V and 9 from J, leaving 14 bases between them. The CDR3 reads CASSRQRNGSPLHF. The CDR3, as DNA: TGTGCCAGCAGCCGACAGAGAAACGGTTCACCCCTCCACTTT.

This clonotype showed up many times. The V gene is TRBV13, the J gene TRBJ2-1; D gene ambiguous. CDR3 length: 11 residues. Germline values: CDR1 PRHDT, CDR2 FYEKMQ (reference sequence). V lost 5 bases, J lost 2 bases, and 1 base lay in between. The DNA for the CDR3 is TGTGCCAGCAGCGCCTACAATGAGCAGTTCTTC. Amino acids: CASSAYNEQFF.